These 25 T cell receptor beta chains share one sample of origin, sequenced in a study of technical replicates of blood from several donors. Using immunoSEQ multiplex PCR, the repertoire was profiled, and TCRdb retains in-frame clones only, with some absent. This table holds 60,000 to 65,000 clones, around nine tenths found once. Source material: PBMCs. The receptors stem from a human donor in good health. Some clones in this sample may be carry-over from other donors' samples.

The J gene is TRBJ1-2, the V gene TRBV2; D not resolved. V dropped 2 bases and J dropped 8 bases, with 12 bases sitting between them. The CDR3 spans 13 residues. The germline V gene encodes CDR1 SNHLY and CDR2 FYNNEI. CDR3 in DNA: TGTGCCAGCAGTGAATCCGGGTTATACGGCTACACCTTC. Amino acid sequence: CASSESGLYGYTF.

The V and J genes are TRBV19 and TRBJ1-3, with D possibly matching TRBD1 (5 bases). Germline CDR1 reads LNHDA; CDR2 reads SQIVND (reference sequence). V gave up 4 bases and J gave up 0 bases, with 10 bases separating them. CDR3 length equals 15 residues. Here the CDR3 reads CASSRGGISGNTIYF. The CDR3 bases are TGTGCCAGTAGTAGGGGGGGAATCTCTGGAAACACCATATATTTT.

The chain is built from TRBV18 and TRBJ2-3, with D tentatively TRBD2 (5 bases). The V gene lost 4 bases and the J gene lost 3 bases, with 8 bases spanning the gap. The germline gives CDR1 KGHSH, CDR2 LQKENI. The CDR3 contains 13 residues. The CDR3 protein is CASSLGLTDTQYF. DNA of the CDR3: TGTGCCAGCTCACTTGGACTTACAGATACGCAGTATTTT.

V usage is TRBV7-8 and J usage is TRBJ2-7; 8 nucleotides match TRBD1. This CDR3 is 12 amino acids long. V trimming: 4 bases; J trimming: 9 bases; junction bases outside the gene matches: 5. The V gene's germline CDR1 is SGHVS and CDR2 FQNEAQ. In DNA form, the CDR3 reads TGTGCCAGCAGCTATGGACAGGGCCGGCAGTACTTC. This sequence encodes CASSYGQGRQYF.

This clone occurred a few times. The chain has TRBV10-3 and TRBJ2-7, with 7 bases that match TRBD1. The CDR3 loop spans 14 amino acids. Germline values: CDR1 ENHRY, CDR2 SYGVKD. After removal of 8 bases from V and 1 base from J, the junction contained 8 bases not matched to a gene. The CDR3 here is CAIQKGGASYEQYF. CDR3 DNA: TGTGCCATCCAGAAAGGGGGCGCTTCCTACGAGCAGTACTTC.

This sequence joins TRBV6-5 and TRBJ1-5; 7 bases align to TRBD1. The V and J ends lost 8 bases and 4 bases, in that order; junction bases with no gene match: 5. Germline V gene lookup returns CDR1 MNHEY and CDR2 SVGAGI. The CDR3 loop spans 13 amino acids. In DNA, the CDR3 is TGTGCCAGCCGGGACAGTTTTAATCAGCCCCAGCATTTT. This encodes CASRDSFNQPQHF.

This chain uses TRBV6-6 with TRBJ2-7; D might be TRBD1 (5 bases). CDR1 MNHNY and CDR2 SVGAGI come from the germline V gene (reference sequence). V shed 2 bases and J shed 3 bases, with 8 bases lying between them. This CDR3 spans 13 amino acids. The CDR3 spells CASSYTTGYEQYF. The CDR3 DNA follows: TGTGCCAGCAGTTACACAACAGGCTACGAGCAGTACTTC.

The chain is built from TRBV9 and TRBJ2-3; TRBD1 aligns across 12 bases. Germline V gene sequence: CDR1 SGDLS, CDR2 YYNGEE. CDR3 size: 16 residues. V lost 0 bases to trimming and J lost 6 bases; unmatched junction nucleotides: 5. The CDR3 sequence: CASSVGDRGRMDTQYF. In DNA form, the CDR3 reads TGTGCCAGCAGCGTAGGGGACAGGGGGCGAATGGATACGCAGTATTTT.

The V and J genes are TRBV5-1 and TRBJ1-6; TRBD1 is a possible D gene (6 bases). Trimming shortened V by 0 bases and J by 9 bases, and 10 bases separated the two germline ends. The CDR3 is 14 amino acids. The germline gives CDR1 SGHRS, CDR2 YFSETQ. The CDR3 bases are TGCGCCAGCAGCTTGGATCAGGGGATTTCACCCCTCCACTTT. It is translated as CASSLDQGISPLHF.

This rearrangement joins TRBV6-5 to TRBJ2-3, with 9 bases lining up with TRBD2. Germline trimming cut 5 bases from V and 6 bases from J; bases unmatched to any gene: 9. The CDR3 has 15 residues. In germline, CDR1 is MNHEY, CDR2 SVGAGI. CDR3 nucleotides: TGTGCCAGCAGTGGGGCGGGAGGGCCGGGTGATACGCAGTATTTT. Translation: CASSGAGGPGDTQYF.

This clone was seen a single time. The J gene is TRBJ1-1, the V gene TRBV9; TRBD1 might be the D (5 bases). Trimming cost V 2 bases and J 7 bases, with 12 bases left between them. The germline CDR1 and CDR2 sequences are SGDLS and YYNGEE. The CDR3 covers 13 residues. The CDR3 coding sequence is TGTGCCAGCAGCGTGGCCATCGGGGGTGAAGCTTTCTTT. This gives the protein CASSVAIGGEAFF.

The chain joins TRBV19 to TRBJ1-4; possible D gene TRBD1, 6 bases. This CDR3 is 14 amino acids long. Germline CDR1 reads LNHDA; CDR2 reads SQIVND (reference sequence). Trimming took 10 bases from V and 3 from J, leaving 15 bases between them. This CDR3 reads CATTRGDSNEKLFF. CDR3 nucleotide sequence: TGTGCCACTACCAGGGGTGATTCTAATGAAAAACTGTTTTTT.

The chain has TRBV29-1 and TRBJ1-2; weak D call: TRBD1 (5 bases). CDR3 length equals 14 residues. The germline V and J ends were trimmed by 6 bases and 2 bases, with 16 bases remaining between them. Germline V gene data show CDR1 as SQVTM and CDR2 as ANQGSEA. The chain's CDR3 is CSVTGPDGNYGYTF. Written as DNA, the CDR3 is TGCAGCGTCACAGGACCCGACGGCAACTATGGCTACACCTTC.

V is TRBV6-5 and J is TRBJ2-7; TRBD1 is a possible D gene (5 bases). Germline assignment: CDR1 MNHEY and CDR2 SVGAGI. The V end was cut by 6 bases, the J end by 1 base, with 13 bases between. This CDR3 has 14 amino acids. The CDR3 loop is CASSVRQTSYEQYF. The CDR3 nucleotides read TGTGCCAGCAGCGTAAGACAGACTTCCTACGAGCAGTACTTC.

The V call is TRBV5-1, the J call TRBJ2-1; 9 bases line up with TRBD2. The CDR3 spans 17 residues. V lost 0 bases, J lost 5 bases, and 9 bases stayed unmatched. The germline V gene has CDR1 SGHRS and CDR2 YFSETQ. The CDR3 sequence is CASSLVAGGRPNNEQFF. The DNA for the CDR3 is TGCGCCAGCAGCTTGGTTGCGGGAGGGCGCCCTAACAATGAGCAGTTCTTC.

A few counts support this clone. The DNA of the CDR3 is TGTGCCAGCAGCCCCCAACAGGGAAACACTGAAGCTTTCTTT. This sequence encodes CASSPQQGNTEAFF. This chain uses TRBV7-3 with TRBJ1-1; tentatively, D is TRBD1 (6 bases). Germline CDR1 SGHTA, CDR2 FQGTGA. The CDR3 sequence is 14 residues long. Trimming shortened V by 5 bases and J by 2 bases, and 12 bases separated the two germline ends.

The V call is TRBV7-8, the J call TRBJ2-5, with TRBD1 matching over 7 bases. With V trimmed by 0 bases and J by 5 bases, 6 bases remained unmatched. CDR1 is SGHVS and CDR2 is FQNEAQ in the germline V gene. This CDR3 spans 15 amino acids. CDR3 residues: CASSLARTGLETQYF. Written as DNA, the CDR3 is TGTGCCAGCAGCTTAGCGAGGACAGGTCTCGAGACCCAGTACTTC.

CDR3 DNA sequence: TGTGCCAGCAGTGAAGGAGATCAACCTAGCGGGAAGACCCAGTACTTC. It encodes CASSEGDQPSGKTQYF. The chain links TRBV6-1 to TRBJ2-5; TRBD2 aligns across 9 bases. Germline CDR1 reads MNHNS; CDR2 reads SASEGT. This CDR3 is built from 16 residues. V dropped 1 base and J dropped 6; count of bases not matched to a gene: 9.

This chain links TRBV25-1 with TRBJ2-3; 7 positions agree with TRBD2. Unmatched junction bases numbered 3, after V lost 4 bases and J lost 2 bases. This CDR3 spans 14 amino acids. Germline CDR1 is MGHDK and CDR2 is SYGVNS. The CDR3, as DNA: TGTGCCAGCAGTGGGGGGGGATACACAGATACGCAGTATTTT. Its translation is CASSGGGYTDTQYF.

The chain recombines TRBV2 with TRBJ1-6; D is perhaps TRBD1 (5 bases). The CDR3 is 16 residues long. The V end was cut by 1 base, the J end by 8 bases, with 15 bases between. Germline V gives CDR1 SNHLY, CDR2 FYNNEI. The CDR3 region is CASSEGGGEWHSPLHF. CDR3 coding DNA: TGTGCCAGCAGTGAAGGCGGGGGGGAATGGCATTCACCCCTCCACTTT.

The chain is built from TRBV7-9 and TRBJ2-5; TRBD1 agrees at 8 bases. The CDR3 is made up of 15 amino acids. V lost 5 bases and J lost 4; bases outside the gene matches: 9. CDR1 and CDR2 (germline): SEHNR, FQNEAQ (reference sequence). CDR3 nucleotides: TGTGCCAGCAGCAACGGACAGGGTCGAGTAGAGACCCAGTACTTC. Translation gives CASSNGQGRVETQYF.

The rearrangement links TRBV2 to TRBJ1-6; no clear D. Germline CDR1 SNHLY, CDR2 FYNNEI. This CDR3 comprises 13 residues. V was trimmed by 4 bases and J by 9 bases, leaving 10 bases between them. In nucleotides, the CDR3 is TGTGCCAGCAGTGGCGGGGTTTCTTCACCCCTCCACTTT. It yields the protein CASSGGVSSPLHF.

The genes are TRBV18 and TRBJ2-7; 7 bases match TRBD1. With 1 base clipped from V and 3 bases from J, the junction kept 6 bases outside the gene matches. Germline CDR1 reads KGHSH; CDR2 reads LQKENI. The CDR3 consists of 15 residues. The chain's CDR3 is CASSPLKGQSYEQYF. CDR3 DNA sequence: TGTGCCAGCTCACCACTTAAGGGACAGAGCTACGAGCAGTACTTC.

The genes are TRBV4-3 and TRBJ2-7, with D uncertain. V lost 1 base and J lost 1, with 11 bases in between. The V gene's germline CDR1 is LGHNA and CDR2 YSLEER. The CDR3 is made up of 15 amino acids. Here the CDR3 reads CASSQVQASSYEQYF. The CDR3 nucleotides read TGCGCCAGCAGCCAAGTGCAGGCGAGTTCCTACGAGCAGTACTTC.

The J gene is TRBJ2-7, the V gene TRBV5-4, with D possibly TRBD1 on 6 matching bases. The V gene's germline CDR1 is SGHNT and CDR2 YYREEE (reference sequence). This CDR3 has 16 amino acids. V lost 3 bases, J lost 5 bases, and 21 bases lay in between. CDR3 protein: CASSSEGTRTFHEQYF. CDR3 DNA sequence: TGTGCCAGCAGCTCGGAAGGGACACGAACTTTCCACGAGCAGTACTTC.